The 5 T cell receptor beta chains listed next were all sequenced from one sample in a study of T cell changes during pregnancy in multiple sclerosis. TCRdb's copy holds only in-frame clones and misses some; the assay was immunoSEQ multiplex PCR. The table includes about 36,000 clones, 70% to 90% detected once. The input for sequencing was CD8+ T cells from peripheral blood mononuclear cells, taken in the third trimester of pregnancy. These receptors were collected from a female donor with multiple sclerosis, enrolled in a pregnancy study.

V is TRBV6-4 and J is TRBJ2-3, with TRBD2 matching over 8 bases. Germline V lookup: CDR1 MRHNA, CDR2 SNTAGT. The CDR3 is 17 amino acids. The junction had 9 bases not matched to a gene; V was cut back by 4 bases and J by 0 bases. CDR3 amino acids: CASSASVAGGSTDTQYF. The CDR3 nucleotides read TGTGCCAGCAGTGCCTCCGTTGCGGGGGGTAGCACAGATACGCAGTATTTT.

The chain is built from TRBV9 and TRBJ1-6; D is possibly TRBD1 (6 bases). V was cut by 3 bases and J by 8 bases, with 6 bases left in between. The CDR3 has 12 amino acids. Germline V gene data show CDR1 as SGDLS and CDR2 as YYNGEE. The CDR3 DNA sequence: TGTGCCAGCAGCGCAGGGGATTCACCCCTCCACTTT. As protein: CASSAGDSPLHF.

The V and J genes are TRBV7-9 and TRBJ2-7; possible D gene TRBD2, 7 bases. CDR3 size: 15 residues. The V gene lost 5 bases and the J gene lost 7 bases, with 21 bases spanning the gap. Per the germline V gene, CDR1 is SEHNR and CDR2 is FQNEAQ (reference sequence). CDR3 sequence (DNA): TGTGCCAGCAGCATGGGGGGGGCACCTACGACTGAGCAGTACTTC. Residues: CASSMGGAPTTEQYF.

The chain links TRBV6-1 to TRBJ1-2, with a possible D match to TRBD1 (5 bases). Between the trimmed V and J ends, which lost 6 bases and 2 bases, there was a span of 7 bases. The CDR3 loop spans 12 amino acids. CDR1 is MNHNS, CDR2 SASEGT, per germline. DNA for the CDR3: TGTGCCAGCAGGGACAACAACTATGGCTACACCTTC. Translating gives CASRDNNYGYTF.

V is TRBV30 and J is TRBJ2-7, with TRBD2 matching 13 bases. Germline-derived CDR1 and CDR2 are GTSNPN and SVGIG (reference sequence). Trimming at V came to 0 bases and at J to 3 bases, leaving 5 bases not matched to a gene. This CDR3 has 16 amino acids. The CDR3 coding sequence is TGTGCCTGGAGTGTCGGGACTAGCGGGGTCTACTACGAGCAGTACTTC. It codes for CAWSVGTSGVYYEQYF.